The 23 T cell receptor beta chains below come from one sample, sequenced in a study of T cell responses to AZD1222 COVID-19 vaccine. The data were produced by immunoSEQ multiplex PCR, yet TCRdb's version contains in-frame clones alone and is incomplete. The top ten clones hold roughly 1.3% of a sample with approximately 140,000 clones, 94% of them seen once. The sample was peripheral blood, taken on day 0 of AZD1222 vaccination. Receptor source: an adult in good health.

The gene calls are TRBV19 and TRBJ1-4; perhaps TRBD1 as D (5 bases). Germline values: CDR1 LNHDA, CDR2 SQIVND (reference sequence). CDR3 length equals 14 residues. Trimming removed 7 bases from V and 0 bases from J, with 9 bases in between. CDR3 sequence: CASKEGTTNEKLFF. The CDR3 DNA sequence: TGTGCCAGTAAGGAGGGGACAACTAATGAAAAACTGTTTTTT.

V usage is TRBV20-1 and J usage is TRBJ2-1, with a tentative D call TRBD2 (5 bases). Trimming left V 5 bases short and J 10 bases short, with 12 bases between. CDR1 and CDR2 (germline): DFQATT, SNEGSKA (reference sequence). CDR3 length: 11 amino acids. The CDR3 coding sequence is TGCAGTGCTTCCGAGGGCTGGGAGCAGTTCTTC. Protein: CSASEGWEQFF.

The chain is built from TRBV6-5 and TRBJ2-7; 12 bases fit TRBD2. The V gene end was trimmed by 8 bases and the J gene end by 5 bases; junction bases not matched to a gene: 4. Germline CDR1 reads MNHEY; CDR2 reads SVGAGI. The CDR3 is made up of 13 amino acids. For the CDR3, the DNA is TGTGCCAGCGGCTCTAGCGGGGGGGACGAGCAGTACGTC. Translated, it gives CASGSSGGDEQYV.

This clone was counted a single time. This chain joins TRBV6-5 and TRBJ1-3; D remains unclear. The CDR3 is 15 amino acids. From germline, CDR1 is MNHEY and CDR2 SVGAGI. Trimming left V 0 bases short and J 0 bases short, with 6 bases between. The CDR3 here is CASSYSLSSGNTIYF. CDR3 bases: TGTGCCAGCAGTTACTCTCTGTCCTCTGGAAACACCATATATTTT.

The rearrangement joins TRBV27 to TRBJ1-5; D gene unclear. From germline, CDR1 is MNHEY and CDR2 SMNVEV (reference sequence). V was clipped by 2 bases and J by 4 bases, with 12 bases between them. The CDR3 runs to 15 residues. This chain's CDR3 is CASSLSSYGNQPQHF. CDR3 sequence (DNA): TGTGCCAGCAGTTTAAGCTCTTATGGGAATCAGCCCCAGCATTTT.

CDR3 amino acids: CATSRYEGDTEAFF. CDR3 coding DNA: TGTGCCACCAGCAGATATGAGGGGGACACTGAAGCTTTCTTT. This chain joins TRBV15 and TRBJ1-1, with D tentatively TRBD1 (6 bases). Trimming cost V 2 bases and J 3 bases, with 10 bases left between them. This CDR3 comprises 14 residues. Per germline, CDR1 LNHNV and CDR2 YYDKDF (reference sequence). Complete variable domain (other parts from reference TRBV15 and TRBJ1-1): DAMVIQNPRYQVTQFGKPVTLSCSQTLNHNVMYWYQQKSSQAPKLLFHYYDKDFNNEADTPDNFQSRRPNTSFCFLDIRSPGLGDTAMYLCATSRYEGDTEAFFGQGTRLTVV.

The J gene is TRBJ2-2, the V gene TRBV18, with 7 bases matching TRBD1. The germline CDR1 and CDR2 sequences are KGHSH and LQKENI. CDR3 size: 16 residues. V shed 2 bases, J shed 6 bases, and the junction held 9 bases outside the gene matches. The CDR3 reads CASSPTRGQAAGELFF. DNA of the CDR3: TGTGCCAGCTCACCAACGCGAGGACAGGCGGCCGGGGAGCTGTTTTTT.

The rearrangement links TRBV5-4 to TRBJ2-3, with a weak D call TRBD1 (5 bases). Germline V gene sequence: CDR1 SGHNT, CDR2 YYREEE (reference sequence). V gave up 3 bases and J gave up 6 bases, with 14 bases separating them. The CDR3 length is 14 residues. The CDR3, as DNA: TGTGCCAGCAGCTCTCGACAGACGAAGGATACGCAGTATTTT. The encoded protein is CASSSRQTKDTQYF. Drawing the rest from reference TRBV5-4 and TRBJ2-3, the complete variable domain is ETGVTQSPTHLIKTRGQQVTLRCSSQSGHNTVSWYQQALGQGPQFIFQYYREEENGRGNFPPRFSGLQFPNYSSELNVNALELDDSALYLCASSSRQTKDTQYFGPGTRLTVL.

This clone turned up a few times. The chain links TRBV27 to TRBJ2-7; D perhaps matches TRBD1 (8 bases). Germline loops: CDR1 MNHEY, CDR2 SMNVEV (reference sequence). Trimming removed 6 bases at V and 3 bases at J, with 30 bases between. This CDR3 has 19 amino acids. This CDR3 is CASSRRGDRGMGGLYEQYV. In nucleotides, the CDR3 is TGTGCCAGCAGCAGAAGGGGTGACAGGGGTATGGGAGGGCTCTACGAGCAGTACGTC.

The chain combines TRBV5-4 with TRBJ2-7, with 7 nucleotides matching TRBD2. This CDR3 is built from 15 residues. Per germline, CDR1 SGHNT and CDR2 YYREEE (reference sequence). V was clipped by 2 bases and J by 4 bases; unmatched bases: 9. The CDR3 bases are TGTGCCAGCAGCTTTAGCCCTAGCGGCGATTACGAGCAGTACGTC. This encodes CASSFSPSGDYEQYV.

The rearrangement joins TRBV28 to TRBJ1-2; 7 nucleotides match TRBD1. The length of the CDR3 is 12 residues. Trimming removed 6 bases from V and 7 bases from J; junction bases left unmatched: 5. Per the germline V gene, CDR1 is MDHEN and CDR2 is SYDVKM. The CDR3 spells CASRTGRGGYTF. For the CDR3, the DNA is TGTGCCAGCAGGACAGGGCGAGGTGGCTACACCTTC.

The J gene is TRBJ1-1, the V gene TRBV5-6; D possibly corresponds to TRBD1 (5 bases). Trimming cost V 1 base and J 6 bases, with 10 bases left between them. CDR1 and CDR2 from the germline V gene are SGHDT and YYEEEE. This CDR3 spans 13 amino acids. The CDR3 nucleotides are TGTGCCAGCAGCTTGAGACTGACAGCTGAAGCTTTCTTT. Amino acids: CASSLRLTAEAFF.

The chain is built from TRBV4-1 and TRBJ1-1; D gene unclear. CDR1 MGHRA and CDR2 YSYEKL come from the germline V gene. CDR3 length: 15 amino acids. Trimming left V 1 base short and J 7 bases short, with 16 bases between. The CDR3 DNA follows: TGCGCCAGCAGCCAAGTTGCAGATAACACTGATGAAGCTTTCTTT. Translation: CASSQVADNTDEAFF.

The chain combines TRBV7-9 with TRBJ1-3; 7 bases align to TRBD1. CDR3 length: 14 residues. V lost 8 bases to trimming and J lost 2 bases; unmatched junction nucleotides: 6. In germline, CDR1 is SEHNR, CDR2 FQNEAQ (reference sequence). CDR3 residues: CASSGGSPGNTIYF. The CDR3 DNA follows: TGTGCCAGCTCAGGGGGGTCCCCTGGAAACACCATATATTTT. The whole variable domain, filled in from reference TRBV7-9 and TRBJ1-3, reads DTGVSQNPRHKITKRGQNVTFRCDPISEHNRLYWYRQTLGQGPEFLTYFQNEAQLEKSRLLSDRFSAERPKGSFSTLEIQRTEQGDSAMYLCASSGGSPGNTIYFGEGSWLTVV.

J is TRBJ2-6 and V is TRBV9; D might be TRBD1 or TRBD2, each matching 5 bases. V was trimmed by 0 bases and J by 13 bases, leaving 17 bases between them. The CDR3 extends over 15 amino acids. In germline, CDR1 is SGDLS, CDR2 YYNGEE. CDR3 DNA sequence: TGTGCCAGCAGCGTAGGAGGGACGACCCCAAAAGTCCTGACTTTC. It specifies CASSVGGTTPKVLTF.

This chain joins TRBV15 and TRBJ1-5; 9 nucleotides agree with TRBD1. Germline V gene lookup returns CDR1 LNHNV and CDR2 YYDKDF (reference sequence). After removal of 6 bases from V and 4 bases from J, the junction contained 7 bases not matched to a gene. This CDR3 region has 15 residues. The CDR3 region is CATSSDRGGNQPQHF. The CDR3 region has the DNA TGTGCCACCAGTTCAGACAGGGGGGGGAATCAGCCCCAGCATTTT.

The rearrangement uses TRBV5-1 and TRBJ2-2; unclear D gene. With 5 bases removed from V and 0 bases from J, the gap between germline ends came to 14 bases. There are 16 residues in the CDR3. The germline gives CDR1 SGHRS, CDR2 YFSETQ. This CDR3 is CASRSFVSSNTGELFF. In nucleotides, the CDR3 is TGCGCCAGCAGGTCCTTCGTTAGTTCGAACACCGGGGAGCTGTTTTTT.

The chain combines TRBV5-5 with TRBJ1-1; D remains ambiguous. The CDR3 spans 12 residues. Per germline, CDR1 SGHKS and CDR2 YYEKEE (reference sequence). The V gene lost 2 bases and the J gene lost 2 bases, with 4 bases spanning the gap. CDR3: CASSLLNTEAFF. CDR3 bases: TGTGCCAGCAGCTTACTAAACACTGAAGCTTTCTTT.

The rearrangement joins TRBV6-5 to TRBJ1-3, with a weak D call TRBD1 (5 bases). The CDR3 has 16 amino acids. V was cut by 4 bases and J by 4 bases, with 17 bases left in between. CDR1 is MNHEY, CDR2 SVGAGI, per germline. CDR3 loop: CASSSSRGAPGNTIYF. For the CDR3, the DNA is TGTGCCAGCAGTTCCTCAAGAGGGGCGCCCGGAAACACCATATATTTT.

The chain joins TRBV11-1 to TRBJ2-1; 11 bases fit TRBD2. The CDR3 length is 16 residues. Germline values: CDR1 SGHAT, CDR2 FQDESV (reference sequence). The junction had 8 bases not matched to a gene; V was cut back by 4 bases and J by 6 bases. The CDR3 sequence is CASSSWGTSGRNEQFF. In DNA, the CDR3 is TGTGCCAGCAGCTCATGGGGGACTAGCGGCCGCAATGAGCAGTTCTTC.

This clone was recorded once. The chain is built from TRBV5-1 and TRBJ1-1; 7 bases line up with TRBD1. Germline V gene sequence: CDR1 SGHRS, CDR2 YFSETQ. The CDR3 extends over 14 amino acids. The V gene end was trimmed by 4 bases and the J gene end by 5 bases; junction bases not matched to a gene: 8. The CDR3 protein is CASSRTGDRTEAFF. The CDR3 nucleotides read TGCGCCAGCAGCCGGACAGGCGATCGGACTGAAGCTTTCTTT.

V gene TRBV5-1 combines with J gene TRBJ2-1, with 7 bases that match TRBD1. The V and J ends lost 0 bases and 0 bases, in that order; junction bases with no gene match: 3. Germline assignment: CDR1 SGHRS and CDR2 YFSETQ. This CDR3 region has 16 residues. The CDR3 bases are TGCGCCAGCAGCTTGGAGGGACAGACCTCCTACAATGAGCAGTTCTTC. It specifies CASSLEGQTSYNEQFF.

This clone was counted a single time. The chain links TRBV6-2 or TRBV6-3 to TRBJ2-2, with D perhaps TRBD1 (6 bases). Trimming cost V 5 bases and J 0 bases, with 10 bases left between them. CDR3 length: 15 amino acids. The germline V gene has CDR1 MNHEY and CDR2 SVGEGT. CDR3 region: CASSGRGTNTGELFF. The CDR3 nucleotides are TGTGCCAGCAGTGGCAGGGGTACGAACACCGGGGAGCTGTTTTTT.